This T cell receptor beta chain is drawn from a study of blood T cell repertoires in COVID-19. As for the study in general: Samples taken during acute and convalescent COVID-19 were collected in the United States, Italy and Spain. Sample material is recorded as cDNA or gDNA derived from T cells, B-cell-depleted T cells, or PBMCs.

This CDR3 is built from 12 residues. The V gene lost 5 bases and the J gene lost 5 bases, with 8 bases spanning the gap. Germline-derived CDR1 and CDR2 are SGHTA and FQGNSA. Per the original methods: Estimates of nucleated cell counts were drawn from the amplification of reference gene primers. Profiling relied on immunoSEQ multiplex PCR, and the TCRdb table lists in-frame clones only, not all of them. V, J and clone size are taken as reported in that table, and D and trimming were inferred from the DNA itself. The sample lists about 91,000 clones, approximately 90% seen once, with approximately 4.8% in the top ten.

The sequence came from a woman of 80 years or more with active COVID-19. The rearrangement links TRBV7-2 to TRBJ2-3; possible D gene TRBD1, 5 bases. Sequenced sample: peripheral blood. CDR3 sequence reads: CASSHQGDTQYF. For the CDR3, the DNA is TGTGCCAGCAGCCACCAGGGAGATACGCAGTATTTT.